This T cell receptor beta chain stems from a study of Ad26.COV2.S vaccination and SARS-CoV-2 variants. Study overall: Donor participated within the Ad26.COV2.S arm of the COV1001 trial. In the study, Ad26.COV2.S was injected intramuscularly once, or twice 56 days apart.

This clone was observed a few times. Germline loops: CDR1 MDHEN, CDR2 SYDVKM. The CDR3 runs 15 residues. After removal of 1 base from V and 6 bases from J, the junction contained 4 bases not matched to a gene. Indicated treatment: approximately 18 received Ad26.COV2.S at low or high dose, single or two shots; a few received placebo; per-sample allocation not given. Day 63 after the first injection of vaccine or placebo was the sampling time. TCRdb's copy holds only in-frame clones and misses some; the assay was immunoSEQ multiplex PCR. The data contain about 450,000 clones, 75% to 90% of them singletons.

The chain combines TRBV28 with TRBJ1-2, with 11 bases fitting TRBD1. This clonotype originated in a person between 18 and 60 years old who received the Ad26.COV2.S COVID-19 vaccine or a placebo. Here the sequenced sample was peripheral blood, taken in a trial of Ad26.COV2.S vaccine versus placebo. DNA for the CDR3: TGTGCCAGCAGTTTATCGGGACAGGGGGTTAATGGCTACACCTTC. It encodes CASSLSGQGVNGYTF.